Given below is one TCR beta chain in context. This entry is derived from a study of blood T cell repertoires in COVID-19. Measured with immunoSEQ multiplex PCR; TCRdb has only the in-frame clones, and not every one. The repertoire includes over 50,000 clones, over 75% of them detected once, and around 6.1% sits in the top ten. Germline CDR1 MNHEY, CDR2 SVGEGT. The CDR3 length is 13 residues. The V segment lost 6 bases and the J segment 2 bases; nucleotides outside the gene matches: 4. This clonotype originated in a man aged 60-69 years with acute or convalescent COVID-19. The chain is built from TRBV6-2 or TRBV6-3 and TRBJ2-7, with 7 bases fitting TRBD1. The material sequenced was peripheral blood. CDR3 coding DNA: TGTGCCAGCAGCCGACAGGGACCCTACGAGCAGTACTTC. Translation gives CASSRQGPYEQYF.